Included here is one TCR beta chain sequence, with context. Genomic DNA of every subset was divided equally among multiple immunoSEQ plates. The protocol was immunoSEQ multiplex PCR, while the TCRdb copy is restricted to in-frame clones and leaves out a portion. The profile shows fewer than 850,000 clones, 90% of them singletons. The sample originates from a study of shared clonotypes between healthy human individuals. Germline CDR1 is MDHEN and CDR2 is SYDVKM. Between the trimmed V and J ends, which lost 1 base and 2 bases, there was a span of 21 bases. The CDR3 is made up of 19 amino acids. The clonotype was recovered from a man aged 18 to 35 in good health. Some clones in this sample may be carry-over from other donors' samples. Sequencing was carried out using memory CD8+ T cells from PBMCs. Subset meaning: CD45RO+ cells pooled with CCR7-negative TemRA cells. The chain employs TRBV28 and TRBJ1-3; D not resolved. DNA of the CDR3: TGTGCCAGCAGTTTATTGATGATTCTGGGTCCCGAGACTGGAAACACCATATATTTT. Translated: CASSLLMILGPETGNTIYF.